The T cell receptor beta chain described here comes from a study of cytomegalovirus exposure and HLA in healthy donors. Primers: 60 Vbeta forward and 13 Jbeta reverse. Sequencing used immunoSEQ multiplex PCR; TCRdb keeps in-frame clones, though not all of them. The sample shows 95,000 to 100,000 clones, around 75% of them seen only once. This clone was detected once. As yet, its antigen is unknown. Study results and limitations: Trimming of TCR beta V- and J-genes showed a link, identified in a later analysis, to a missense DCLRE1C variant.

Germline V gene sequence: CDR1 SGDLS, CDR2 YYNGEE. With 4 bases removed from V and 4 bases from J, the gap between germline ends came to 11 bases. This CDR3 is 13 amino acids long. The TCR originated in a man aged 50 to 59 in good health and CMV-seronegative. Source material: PBMCs. The chain uses TRBV9 and TRBJ1-2; D is perhaps TRBD1 (5 bases). CDR3 sequence reads: CASSPKGVYGYTF. In nucleotides, the CDR3 is TGTGCCAGCAGCCCAAAAGGGGTCTATGGCTACACCTTC. Combining the CDR3 with reference TRBV9 and TRBJ1-2 gives the whole variable domain DSGVTQTPKHLITATGQRVTLRCSPRSGDLSVYWYQQSLDQGLQFLIQYYNGEERAKGNILERFSAQQFPDLHSELNLSSLELGDSALYFCASSPKGVYGYTFGSGTRLTVV.